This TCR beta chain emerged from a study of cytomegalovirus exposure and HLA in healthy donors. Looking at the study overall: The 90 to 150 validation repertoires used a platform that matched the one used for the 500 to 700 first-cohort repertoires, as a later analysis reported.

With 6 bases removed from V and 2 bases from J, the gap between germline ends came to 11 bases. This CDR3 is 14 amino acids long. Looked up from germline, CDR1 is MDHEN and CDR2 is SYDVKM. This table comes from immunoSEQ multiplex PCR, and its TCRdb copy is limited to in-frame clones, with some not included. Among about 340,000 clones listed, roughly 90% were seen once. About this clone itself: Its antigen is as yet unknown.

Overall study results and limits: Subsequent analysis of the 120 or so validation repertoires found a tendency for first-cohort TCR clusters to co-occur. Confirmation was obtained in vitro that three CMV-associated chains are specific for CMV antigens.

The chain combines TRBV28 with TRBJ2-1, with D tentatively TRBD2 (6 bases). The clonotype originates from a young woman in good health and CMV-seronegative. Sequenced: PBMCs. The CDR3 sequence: CASRTGVPYNEQFF. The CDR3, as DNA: TGTGCCAGCAGGACGGGAGTACCCTACAATGAGCAGTTCTTC.